A selection of T cell receptor beta chains follows, all from one sample in a study of T cells in Graves' hyperthyroidism and ophthalmopathy. Using its own MiXCR run on the multiplex PCR reads, TCRdb lists one record per CDR3 protein. The data contain 600,000 to 650,000 distinct CDR3 sequences, about 17% of them singletons. Sequenced: blood. The receptor source for this set is a woman in her twenties or thirties with Graves' hyperthyroidism. The CDR3 runs from the conserved cysteine through the conserved F or W. Each record gives: D gene, J gene, V gene, clone size, CDR3 DNA, CDR3 protein. The D gene is left open where the match is weak. Where a row states a size, it is once, few, many or the class of an expanded clone; other rows omit it.

D gene: -; J gene: TRBJ1-3; V gene: TRBV11-3; clone size: many; CDR3 DNA: TGTGCCAGCAGCTTAGGCTGGGGGCCATCTGGAAACACCATATATTTT; CDR3 protein: CASSLGWGPSGNTIYF
D gene: -; J gene: TRBJ1-4; V gene: TRBV9; clone size: -; CDR3 DNA: TGTGCCAGCAGCGTAGAAGGGTCCAACGCTAATGAAAAACTGTTTTTT; CDR3 protein: CASSVEGSNANEKLFF
D gene: -; J gene: TRBJ1-4; V gene: TRBV7-9; clone size: few; CDR3 DNA: TGTGCCAGCAGCTTTCAAGGGAATGAAAAACTGTTTTTT; CDR3 protein: CASSFQGNEKLFF
D gene: -; J gene: TRBJ1-4; V gene: TRBV30; clone size: once; CDR3 DNA: TGTGCCTGGATGGACAGTTATAATGGAAAACTGTTTTTT; CDR3 protein: CAWMDSYNGKLFF
D gene: -; J gene: TRBJ2-7; V gene: TRBV30; clone size: many; CDR3 DNA: TGTGCCTGGAGTCTCACCCAGTACGAGCAGTACTTC; CDR3 protein: CAWSLTQYEQYF
D gene: TRBD1; J gene: TRBJ2-2; V gene: TRBV9; clone size: few; CDR3 DNA: TGTGCCAGCAGCGTAGGGACAGGGCTTGCCGGGGAGCTGTTTTTT; CDR3 protein: CASSVGTGLAGELFF
D gene: -; J gene: TRBJ2-7; V gene: TRBV5-1; clone size: few; CDR3 DNA: TGCGCCAGCGGAGAGGGCAGCCCCTACGAGCAGTACTTC; CDR3 protein: CASGEGSPYEQYF
D gene: -; J gene: TRBJ1-2; V gene: TRBV28; clone size: many; CDR3 DNA: TGTGCCAGCAGTATGGGGACGTCTGGCTACACCTTC; CDR3 protein: CASSMGTSGYTF
D gene: -; J gene: TRBJ2-3; V gene: TRBV5-5; clone size: -; CDR3 DNA: TGTGCCAGCAGCTTAAAGGCCAGGGGAAGAGATACGCAGTATTTT; CDR3 protein: CASSLKARGRDTQYF
D gene: TRBD1; J gene: TRBJ1-3; V gene: TRBV2; clone size: -; CDR3 DNA: TGTGCCAGCAGTTACAGGGGATACTCTGGAAACACCATATATTTT; CDR3 protein: CASSYRGYSGNTIYF
D gene: -; J gene: TRBJ1-2; V gene: TRBV28; clone size: -; CDR3 DNA: TGTGCCAGCAGAATGGAACAGGGCACGAGCTATGGCTACACCTTC; CDR3 protein: CASRMEQGTSYGYTF
D gene: -; J gene: TRBJ2-6; V gene: TRBV6-6; clone size: few; CDR3 DNA: TGTGCCAGCAGTTACTCCCCCCAGTATGGGGCCAACGTCCTGACTTTC; CDR3 protein: CASSYSPQYGANVLTF
D gene: TRBD1; J gene: TRBJ2-6; V gene: TRBV7-3; clone size: few; CDR3 DNA: TGTGCCAGCAGCGCACCGGGACAGGGCTCTGGGGCCAACGTCCTGACTTTC; CDR3 protein: CASSAPGQGSGANVLTF
D gene: TRBD1; J gene: TRBJ2-2; V gene: TRBV5-1; clone size: many; CDR3 DNA: TGCGCCAGCAGCGATCCGGGACAGGGATTCACCGGGGAGCTGTTTTTT; CDR3 protein: CASSDPGQGFTGELFF
D gene: -; J gene: TRBJ1-2; V gene: TRBV6-1; clone size: many; CDR3 DNA: TGTGCCAGCATCCCAGTCAACTTGCAGGGCATGTACGGCTACACCTTC; CDR3 protein: CASIPVNLQGMYGYTF
D gene: TRBD2; J gene: TRBJ2-5; V gene: TRBV4-2; clone size: -; CDR3 DNA: TGTGCCAGCAGCCAAGGAGTGAGACTAGCGGGAGGGCCAAGGGAGACCCAGTACTTC; CDR3 protein: CASSQGVRLAGGPRETQYF
D gene: -; J gene: TRBJ1-1; V gene: TRBV29-1; clone size: many; CDR3 DNA: TGCAGCGTCCAGGACCACGTGAACACTGAAGCTTTCTTT; CDR3 protein: CSVQDHVNTEAFF
D gene: -; J gene: TRBJ2-2; V gene: TRBV20-1; clone size: few; CDR3 DNA: TGCAGTGCTAAGACGAACAGGGAACCCGGGGAGCTGTTTTTT; CDR3 protein: CSAKTNREPGELFF
D gene: TRBD2; J gene: TRBJ2-3; V gene: TRBV20-1; clone size: many; CDR3 DNA: TGCAGTGCTAGCGGGGCGGGAGAGCGAGATACGCAGTATTTT; CDR3 protein: CSASGAGERDTQYF
D gene: -; J gene: TRBJ1-3; V gene: TRBV4-1; clone size: few; CDR3 DNA: TGCGCCAGCAGCCAAGGGGTGTCGGTCCGGGGATTCTCTGGAAACACCATATATTTT; CDR3 protein: CASSQGVSVRGFSGNTIYF
D gene: -; J gene: TRBJ2-6; V gene: TRBV10-3; clone size: -; CDR3 DNA: TGTGCCATCAGTGAGCGGGGACCGAAGGGACCTGGGGCCAACGTCCTGACTTTC; CDR3 protein: CAISERGPKGPGANVLTF
D gene: -; J gene: TRBJ2-7; V gene: TRBV28; clone size: many; CDR3 DNA: TGTGCCAGCAGTTTGTCTCTAATAGTCTACGAGCAGTACTTC; CDR3 protein: CASSLSLIVYEQYF
D gene: TRBD1; J gene: TRBJ2-1; V gene: TRBV5-1; clone size: few; CDR3 DNA: TGCGCCAGCAGCTTGGCCACGGGGACAGGGGTAGAGCAGTTCTTC; CDR3 protein: CASSLATGTGVEQFF
D gene: TRBD2; J gene: TRBJ2-7; V gene: TRBV28; clone size: many; CDR3 DNA: TGTGCCAGCAGTCCCTCTTCCGGGACTAGCTACGAGCAGTACTTC; CDR3 protein: CASSPSSGTSYEQYF
D gene: -; J gene: TRBJ1-6; V gene: TRBV10-1; clone size: -; CDR3 DNA: TGCGCCAGCAGTGAAAGGACCCAGTTCTCCTATAATTCACCCCTCCACTTT; CDR3 protein: CASSERTQFSYNSPLHF
D gene: -; J gene: TRBJ2-5; V gene: TRBV9; clone size: -; CDR3 DNA: TGTGCCAGCAGCGTAGAAGGGCGGACCCAGTACTTC; CDR3 protein: CASSVEGRTQYF
D gene: -; J gene: TRBJ2-7; V gene: TRBV10-3; clone size: -; CDR3 DNA: TGTGCCATCCATGGTCAGGGGTCCTACGAGCAGTACTTC; CDR3 protein: CAIHGQGSYEQYF
D gene: -; J gene: TRBJ1-4; V gene: TRBV5-1; clone size: few; CDR3 DNA: TGCGCCAGCAGCCCAGGGGATGCAACTAATGAAAAACTGTTTTTT; CDR3 protein: CASSPGDATNEKLFF
D gene: -; J gene: TRBJ1-3; V gene: TRBV7-9; clone size: few; CDR3 DNA: TGTGCCAGCAGCTTCGGACGTACGAAGAGTGGAAACACCATATATTTT; CDR3 protein: CASSFGRTKSGNTIYF
D gene: TRBD2; J gene: TRBJ2-1; V gene: TRBV6-1; clone size: few; CDR3 DNA: TGTGCCAGCAGGAGGAGAGGCAGCCTTACTAGCGGGATTTACAATGAGCAGTTCTTC; CDR3 protein: CASRRRGSLTSGIYNEQFF
D gene: -; J gene: TRBJ1-1; V gene: TRBV3-1; clone size: many; CDR3 DNA: TGTGCCAGCAGCCATCCGGGGGGCGAAGCTTTCTTT; CDR3 protein: CASSHPGGEAFF
D gene: TRBD1; J gene: TRBJ1-2; V gene: TRBV7-6; clone size: few; CDR3 DNA: TGTGCCAGCAGCTCCCGGACAGGGAATAGAGGCTACACCTTC; CDR3 protein: CASSSRTGNRGYTF
D gene: TRBD2; J gene: TRBJ2-7; V gene: TRBV9; clone size: -; CDR3 DNA: TGTGCCAGCAGCCTGACAGCGGGAGACAGCTACGAGCAGTACTTC; CDR3 protein: CASSLTAGDSYEQYF
D gene: -; J gene: TRBJ2-1; V gene: TRBV7-9; clone size: few; CDR3 DNA: TGTGCCAGCAGCACGCTCCGGGATGAGCAGTTCTTC; CDR3 protein: CASSTLRDEQFF
D gene: -; J gene: TRBJ1-2; V gene: TRBV5-1; clone size: many; CDR3 DNA: TGCGCCAGCAGACAGGACTATGGCTACACCTTC; CDR3 protein: CASRQDYGYTF
D gene: TRBD1; J gene: TRBJ2-2; V gene: TRBV28; clone size: many; CDR3 DNA: TGTGCCAGCGGTTGGAACAGGGGGACCGGGGAGCTGTTTTTT; CDR3 protein: CASGWNRGTGELFF
D gene: -; J gene: TRBJ1-6; V gene: TRBV27; clone size: many; CDR3 DNA: TGTGCCAGCAGTCTCGGCGGCCGGAGAGATTCACCCCTCCACTTT; CDR3 protein: CASSLGGRRDSPLHF
D gene: -; J gene: TRBJ1-5; V gene: TRBV5-8; clone size: -; CDR3 DNA: TGTGCCAGCAGCTTGGCAAGACGGCGTAATCAGCCCCAGCATTTT; CDR3 protein: CASSLARRRNQPQHF
D gene: TRBD2; J gene: TRBJ2-1; V gene: TRBV18; clone size: few; CDR3 DNA: TGTGCCAGCTCACCAATCCCCCTGACTAGCGGGAGTGGAAATGAGCAGTTCTTC; CDR3 protein: CASSPIPLTSGSGNEQFF
D gene: -; J gene: TRBJ1-5; V gene: TRBV20-1; clone size: many; CDR3 DNA: TGCAGTGCTAGGGGGGGGGAACAGCCCCAGCATTTT; CDR3 protein: CSARGGEQPQHF
D gene: -; J gene: TRBJ1-3; V gene: TRBV24-1; clone size: -; CDR3 DNA: TGTGCCACCAGTGACCTTGACACCATATATTTT; CDR3 protein: CATSDLDTIYF
D gene: TRBD2; J gene: TRBJ2-7; V gene: TRBV2; clone size: -; CDR3 DNA: TGTGCCAGCAGTCCGACTAGCGGGAGTTTCGAGCAGTGCTTC; CDR3 protein: CASSPTSGSFEQCF
D gene: -; J gene: TRBJ1-1; V gene: TRBV6-7; clone size: few; CDR3 DNA: TGTGCCAGCAGGGTACAGGGAAAAGCTTTCTTT; CDR3 protein: CASRVQGKAFF
D gene: -; J gene: TRBJ1-4; V gene: TRBV5-6; clone size: -; CDR3 DNA: TGTGCCAGCAGCTTGCAAAGGGTACGGACTGGCAAACTGTTTTTT; CDR3 protein: CASSLQRVRTGKLFF
D gene: -; J gene: TRBJ1-1; V gene: TRBV6-2/TRBV6-3; clone size: many; CDR3 DNA: TGTGCCAGCAGTTACTCGATAGGAAGGACAAACACTGAAGCTTTCTTT; CDR3 protein: CASSYSIGRTNTEAFF
D gene: -; J gene: TRBJ2-1; V gene: TRBV30; clone size: many; CDR3 DNA: TGTGCCTGGAGTAAACGGGGCAATGAGCAGTTCTTC; CDR3 protein: CAWSKRGNEQFF
D gene: TRBD2; J gene: TRBJ2-5; V gene: TRBV9; clone size: few; CDR3 DNA: TGTGCCAGCAGCGTAACTAGCGGGAGTGGAGAGACCCAGTACTTC; CDR3 protein: CASSVTSGSGETQYF
D gene: -; J gene: TRBJ2-7; V gene: TRBV7-2; clone size: many; CDR3 DNA: TGTGCCAGCAGACTAGGGGTTAGTTTCAGCTACGAGCAGTACTTC; CDR3 protein: CASRLGVSFSYEQYF
D gene: TRBD1; J gene: TRBJ1-4; V gene: TRBV20-1; clone size: few; CDR3 DNA: TGCAGTGCTGTGGACAGGGGGACAACTAATGAAAAACTGTTTTTT; CDR3 protein: CSAVDRGTTNEKLFF
D gene: -; J gene: TRBJ1-6; V gene: TRBV6-2/TRBV6-3; clone size: -; CDR3 DNA: TGTGCCAGCAGTTACTCAGCGCGGGGCTATAATTCACCCCTCCACTTT; CDR3 protein: CASSYSARGYNSPLHF
D gene: -; J gene: TRBJ2-1; V gene: TRBV6-2/TRBV6-3; clone size: many; CDR3 DNA: TGTGCCAGCATTGAGGGGTCCGGGATGACCTACAATGAGCAGTTCTTC; CDR3 protein: CASIEGSGMTYNEQFF
D gene: TRBD2; J gene: TRBJ2-1; V gene: TRBV12-3/TRBV12-4; clone size: -; CDR3 DNA: TGTGCCAGCAGCGGGGGGGCGAATGAGCAGTTCTTC; CDR3 protein: CASSGGANEQFF